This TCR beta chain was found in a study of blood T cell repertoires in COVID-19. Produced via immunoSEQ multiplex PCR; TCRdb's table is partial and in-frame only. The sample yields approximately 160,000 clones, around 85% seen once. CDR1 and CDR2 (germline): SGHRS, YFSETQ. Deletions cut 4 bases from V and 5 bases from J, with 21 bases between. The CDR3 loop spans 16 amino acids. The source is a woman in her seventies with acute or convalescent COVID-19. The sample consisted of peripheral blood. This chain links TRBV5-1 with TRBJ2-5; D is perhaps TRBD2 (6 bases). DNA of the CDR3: TGCGCCAGCAGCCCAGTTCGCGGCGGGAAGGGGGAGACCCAGTACTTC. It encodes CASSPVRGGKGETQYF.